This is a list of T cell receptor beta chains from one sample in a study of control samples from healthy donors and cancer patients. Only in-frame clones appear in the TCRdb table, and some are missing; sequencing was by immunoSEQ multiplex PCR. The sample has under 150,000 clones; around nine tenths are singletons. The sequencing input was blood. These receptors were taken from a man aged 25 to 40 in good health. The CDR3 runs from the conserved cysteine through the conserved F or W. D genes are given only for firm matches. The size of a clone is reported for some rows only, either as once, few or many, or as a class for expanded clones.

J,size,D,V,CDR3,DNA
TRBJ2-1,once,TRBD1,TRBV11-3,CASSLDQGAYNEQFF,TGTGCCAGCAGCTTAGATCAGGGGGCATACAATGAGCAGTTCTTC
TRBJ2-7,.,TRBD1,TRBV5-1,CASSYGQGNEQYF,TGCGCCAGCAGCTACGGACAGGGCAACGAGCAGTACTTC
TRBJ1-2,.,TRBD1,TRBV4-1,CASSLGTGGNYGYTF,TGCGCCAGCAGCCTGGGGACAGGGGGTAACTATGGCTACACCTTC
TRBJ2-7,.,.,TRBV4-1,CASSPRGAVPYEQYF,TGCGCCAGCAGCCCCCGCGGCGCCGTCCCCTACGAGCAGTACTTC
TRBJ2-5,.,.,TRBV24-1,CATSDPDTGGETQYF,TGTGCCACCAGTGACCCTGACACCGGCGGGGAGACCCAGTACTTC
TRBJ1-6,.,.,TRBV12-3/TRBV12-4,CASHRDYNSPLHF,TGTGCCAGCCACAGGGACTATAATTCACCCCTCCACTTT
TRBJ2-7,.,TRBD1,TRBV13,CASSRRDSHEQYF,TGTGCCAGCAGCCGACGGGACAGCCACGAGCAGTACTTC
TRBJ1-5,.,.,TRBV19,CASRLGPNQPQHF,TGTGCCAGTAGGCTGGGGCCCAATCAGCCCCAGCATTTT
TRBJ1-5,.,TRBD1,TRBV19,CASRGPGQGSNQPQHF,TGTGCCAGTAGGGGTCCGGGACAGGGTAGCAATCAGCCCCAGCATTTT
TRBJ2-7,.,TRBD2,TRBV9,CASSPWVAGDNEQYF,TGTGCCAGCAGCCCGTGGGTAGCGGGGGACAACGAGCAGTACTTC
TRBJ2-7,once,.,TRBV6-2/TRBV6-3,CASSPGTPYEQYF,TGTGCCAGCAGTCCCGGGACACCCTACGAGCAGTACTTC
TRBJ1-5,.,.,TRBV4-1,CASSQVVGGIQPQHF,TGCGCCAGCAGCCAAGTAGTGGGGGGCATTCAGCCCCAGCATTTT
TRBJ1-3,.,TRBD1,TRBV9,CASSGDRVSGNTIYF,TGTGCCAGCAGCGGTGACAGGGTCTCTGGAAACACCATATATTTT
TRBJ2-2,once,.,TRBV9,CASSPLMTNTGELFF,TGTGCCAGCAGCCCCCTCATGACGAACACCGGGGAGCTGTTTTTT
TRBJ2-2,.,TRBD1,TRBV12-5,CASGTGTAITGELFF,TGTGCTAGTGGCACCGGGACAGCGATAACCGGGGAGCTGTTTTTT
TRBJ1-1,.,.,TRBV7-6,CASSFRGGTEAFF,TGTGCCAGCAGCTTTAGGGGAGGCACTGAAGCTTTCTTT
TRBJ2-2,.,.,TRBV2,CASSERNRRNTGELFF,TGTGCCAGCAGTGAACGCAACAGGAGGAACACCGGGGAGCTGTTTTTT
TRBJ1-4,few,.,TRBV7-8,CASSSWSGGASEKLFF,TGTGCCAGCAGCTCCTGGTCGGGGGGCGCGAGCGAAAAACTGTTTTTT
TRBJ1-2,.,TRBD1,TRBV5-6,CASSSTDRVNYGYTF,TGTGCCAGCAGCTCCACCGACAGGGTTAACTATGGCTACACCTTC
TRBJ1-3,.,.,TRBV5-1,CASSLVVGDTSGNTIYF,TGCGCCAGCAGCTTGGTGGTGGGGGACACCTCTGGAAACACCATATATTTT
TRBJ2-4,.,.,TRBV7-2,CASSLGQLAKNIQYF,TGTGCCAGCAGCCTAGGACAGCTAGCCAAAAACATTCAGTACTTC
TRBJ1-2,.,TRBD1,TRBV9,CASSGSTGANYGYTF,TGTGCCAGCAGCGGCTCCACAGGGGCTAACTATGGCTACACCTTC
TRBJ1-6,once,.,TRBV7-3,CASSLEFGSPLHF,TGTGCCAGCAGCTTAGAGTTTGGCTCACCCCTCCACTTT
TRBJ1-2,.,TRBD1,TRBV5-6,CASSLIRDRDYGYTF,TGTGCCAGCAGCTTGATACGGGACAGGGACTATGGCTACACCTTC
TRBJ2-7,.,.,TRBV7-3,CASSSQGGLEQYF,TGTGCCAGCAGCTCCCAGGGGGGGCTGGAGCAGTACTTC
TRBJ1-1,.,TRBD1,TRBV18,CASSPQGTGTEAFF,TGTGCCAGCTCTCCTCAGGGGACAGGCACTGAAGCTTTCTTT
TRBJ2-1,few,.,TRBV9,CASSVAFEQFF,TGTGCCAGCAGCGTAGCTTTTGAGCAGTTCTTC
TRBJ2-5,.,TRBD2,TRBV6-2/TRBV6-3,CASSSRLAGGIQETQYF,TGTGCCAGCAGTTCCAGACTAGCGGGGGGTATACAAGAGACCCAGTACTTC
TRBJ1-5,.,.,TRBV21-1,CASSKGQGPESNQPQHF,TGTGCCAGCAGCAAGGGACAGGGACCGGAAAGCAATCAGCCCCAGCATTTT
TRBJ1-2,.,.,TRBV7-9,CASSNDRNYGYTF,TGTGCCAGCAGCAACGACAGGAACTATGGCTACACCTTC
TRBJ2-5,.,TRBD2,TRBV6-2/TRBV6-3,CASSYSPAGGPLSGETQYF,TGTGCCAGCAGTTACTCTCCAGCGGGAGGGCCTCTATCGGGAGAGACCCAGTACTTC
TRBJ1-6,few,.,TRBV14,CASSQDVGRNNSPLHF,TGTGCCAGCAGCCAAGATGTCGGACGGAACAATTCACCCCTCCACTTT
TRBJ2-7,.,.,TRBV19,CAASGGRLSEQYF,TGTGCCGCCTCCGGGGGCCGTCTGAGCGAGCAGTACTTC
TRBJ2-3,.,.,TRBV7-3,CASSLNYQDTQYF,TGTGCCAGCAGCTTAAACTACCAAGATACGCAGTATTTT
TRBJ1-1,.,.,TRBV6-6,CASSYGGYTEAFF,TGTGCCAGCAGTTACGGCGGGTACACTGAAGCTTTCTTT
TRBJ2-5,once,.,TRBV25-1,CASSEEPTGRETQYF,TGTGCCAGCAGTGAAGAACCTACAGGGCGGGAGACCCAGTACTTC
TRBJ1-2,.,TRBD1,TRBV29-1,CSVAPDRDYGYTF,TGCAGCGTTGCTCCGGACAGGGACTATGGCTACACCTTC
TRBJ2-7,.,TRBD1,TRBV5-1,CASSRDRDYEQYF,TGCGCCAGCAGCCGGGACAGGGACTACGAGCAGTACTTC
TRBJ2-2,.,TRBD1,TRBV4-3,CASSPDRGSVTGELFF,TGCGCCAGCAGCCCCGACAGGGGATCTGTCACCGGGGAGCTGTTTTTT
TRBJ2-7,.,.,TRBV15,CATSRDLVGQGEDEQYF,TGTGCCACCAGCAGAGATTTAGTCGGGCAGGGCGAAGACGAGCAGTACTTC
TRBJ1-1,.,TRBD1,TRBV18,CASSSGTGGPYTEAFF,TGTGCCAGCTCCTCCGGGACAGGGGGGCCCTACACTGAAGCTTTCTTT
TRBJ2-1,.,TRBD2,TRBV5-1,CASSPSGRHPYNEQFF,TGCGCCAGCAGCCCTAGCGGGCGCCATCCCTACAATGAGCAGTTCTTC
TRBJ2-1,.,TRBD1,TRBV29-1,CSVEDYGTESYNEQFF,TGCAGCGTTGAAGATTATGGGACAGAGAGCTACAATGAGCAGTTCTTC
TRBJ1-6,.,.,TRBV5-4,CASSLGPNSPLHF,TGTGCCAGCAGTTTAGGACCCAATTCACCCCTCCACTTT
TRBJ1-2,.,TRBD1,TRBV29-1,CSVLGTGGIYGYTF,TGCAGCGTGCTCGGGACAGGGGGCATCTATGGCTACACCTTC
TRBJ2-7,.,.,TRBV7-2,CASSSYRDSSYEQYF,TGTGCCAGCAGCTCATACCGGGACTCCTCCTACGAGCAGTACTTC
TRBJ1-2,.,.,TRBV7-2,CASSLEGTAFNYGYTF,TGTGCCAGCAGCTTAGAAGGGACCGCCTTTAACTATGGCTACACCTTC
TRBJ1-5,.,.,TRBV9,CASSASTGFNQPQHF,TGTGCCAGCAGCGCCTCCACCGGGTTCAATCAGCCCCAGCATTTT
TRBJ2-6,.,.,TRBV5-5,CASSFVGSGANVLTF,TGTGCCAGCAGCTTCGTCGGGTCCGGGGCCAACGTCCTGACTTTC
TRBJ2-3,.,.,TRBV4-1,CASSQPREGQDTDTQYF,TGCGCCAGCAGCCAGCCCAGGGAGGGACAGGACACAGATACGCAGTATTTT
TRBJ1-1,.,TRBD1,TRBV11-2,CASSLASRGAEAFF,TGTGCCAGCAGCTTAGCCTCCAGGGGGGCTGAAGCTTTCTTT
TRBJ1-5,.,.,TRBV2,CASSDADSNQPQHF,TGTGCCAGCAGTGACGCGGATAGCAATCAGCCCCAGCATTTT
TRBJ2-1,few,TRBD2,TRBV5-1,CASSPGTSGRSDEQFF,TGCGCCAGCAGCCCGGGGACTAGCGGGAGGTCAGATGAGCAGTTCTTC